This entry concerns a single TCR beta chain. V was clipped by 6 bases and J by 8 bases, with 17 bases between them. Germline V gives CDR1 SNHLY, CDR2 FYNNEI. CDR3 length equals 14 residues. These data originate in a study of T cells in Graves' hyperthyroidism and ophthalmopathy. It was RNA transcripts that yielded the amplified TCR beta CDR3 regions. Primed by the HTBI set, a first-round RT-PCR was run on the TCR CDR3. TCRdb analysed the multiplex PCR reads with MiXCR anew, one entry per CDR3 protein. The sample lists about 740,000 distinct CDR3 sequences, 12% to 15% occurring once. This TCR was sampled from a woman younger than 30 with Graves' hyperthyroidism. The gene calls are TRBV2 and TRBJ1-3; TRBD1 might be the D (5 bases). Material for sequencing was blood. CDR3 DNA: TGTGCCAGCAGGCTACGAGGGGCGCGAGACACCATATATTTT. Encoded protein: CASRLRGARDTIYF.